Below are 15 T cell receptor beta chains sequenced from a single sample in a study of T cell clones after liver transplantation (dated by TCRdb to the late 2010s). Libraries were made using the immunoSEQ multiplex PCR assay. Here the immuneACCESS table is served through TCRdb, limited to in-frame sequences with V and J called. Missing clones are a known gap in these copies; in checked studies unresolved V genes cover under half, and the rest lacks a known reason. Present in this sample are about 75,000 clones, 90% of which were seen just once. Of the sample, approximately 2.6% falls within the top ten clones. The time point label here, explained by the study, means: pre-transplant. Sequences were derived from CD4+ T cells from blood, sampled before liver transplant. The origin of the receptors is a human donor who received a liver transplant.

The V and J genes are TRBV11-2 and TRBJ2-3; D possibly corresponds to TRBD1 (6 bases). The CDR3 loop spans 18 amino acids. Per the germline V gene, CDR1 is SGHAT and CDR2 is FQNNGV. With 2 bases removed from V and 4 bases from J, the gap between germline ends came to 22 bases. The CDR3: CASSLNRFAGVVADTQYF. DNA of the CDR3: TGTGCCAGCAGCTTAAATAGGTTTGCAGGGGTGGTCGCAGATACGCAGTATTTT.

The V and J genes are TRBV4-1 and TRBJ2-1; 9 positions agree with TRBD1. CDR3 size: 15 residues. Germline V gene lookup returns CDR1 MGHRA and CDR2 YSYEKL. V shed 4 bases, J shed 6 bases, and the junction held 7 bases outside the gene matches. CDR3 nucleotides: TGCGCCAGCAGCCTCTTGGACAGGGGAGGCAATGAGCAGTTCTTC. As protein: CASSLLDRGGNEQFF.

This clone was observed a handful of times. CDR3: CASSIVGTGAYEQYF. The DNA for the CDR3 is TGTGCCAGTAGTATAGTCGGGACAGGGGCCTACGAGCAGTACTTC. The J gene is TRBJ2-7, the V gene TRBV19; 10 bases are a match to TRBD1. The junction had 2 bases not matched to a gene; V was cut back by 1 base and J by 2 bases. The germline gives CDR1 LNHDA, CDR2 SQIVND (reference sequence). The CDR3 sequence is 15 residues long.

The rearrangement uses TRBV15 and TRBJ2-5; maybe TRBD1 (6 bases). Germline-derived CDR1 and CDR2 are LNHNV and YYDKDF (reference sequence). Trimming took 5 bases from V and 3 from J, leaving 10 bases between them. The CDR3 loop spans 13 amino acids. As DNA, the CDR3 is TGTGCCACCAGCCCCGGACAGAAAGAGACCCAGTACTTC. Amino acids: CATSPGQKETQYF.

Here the CDR3 reads CASSARKTGLAGIGREFF. The DNA of the CDR3 is TGTGCCAGCAGCGCCCGGAAGACGGGACTAGCGGGAATTGGAAGGGAGTTCTTC. The chain is built from TRBV9 and TRBJ2-1; 13 bases are a match to TRBD2. J was trimmed by 14 bases and V by 3 bases; bases with no gene match: 20. The CDR3 length is 18 residues. Per germline, CDR1 SGDLS and CDR2 YYNGEE.

The chain is built from TRBV19 and TRBJ1-4; D unclear. Germline CDR1 and CDR2: LNHDA and SQIVND (reference sequence). The ends were cut back, 7 bases at V and 0 bases at J, with 12 bases in the middle. This CDR3 is 15 amino acids long. The CDR3 reads CASTSQWTTNEKLFF. CDR3 sequence (DNA): TGTGCCAGTACCTCTCAGTGGACAACTAATGAAAAACTGTTTTTT.

The chain uses TRBV7-9 and TRBJ1-1, with 8 nucleotides matching TRBD1. V was clipped by 5 bases and J by 2 bases; unmatched bases: 4. CDR1 is SEHNR, CDR2 FQNEAQ, per germline (reference sequence). The CDR3 contains 14 residues. DNA of the CDR3: TGTGCCAGCAGCCCGGACAGGGTTAACACTGAAGCTTTCTTT. It is translated as CASSPDRVNTEAFF.

The chain carries TRBV11-3 and TRBJ2-1; 12 bases match TRBD2. Germline lookup yields CDR1 SGHNT and CDR2 YENEEA. The CDR3 totals 15 residues. V lost 5 bases to trimming and J lost 3 bases; unmatched junction nucleotides: 2. CDR3 in DNA: TGTGCCAGCAGCCCGGGACTAGCGGGCTACAATGAGCAGTTCTTC. This codes for CASSPGLAGYNEQFF. The full variable domain, its missing parts supplied by reference TRBV11-3 and TRBJ2-1, is EAGVVQSPRYKIIEKKQPVAFWCNPISGHNTLYWYLQNLGQGPELLIRYENEEAVDDSQLPKDRFSAERLKGVDSTLKIQPAELGDSAVYLCASSPGLAGYNEQFFGPGTRLTVL.

The gene calls are TRBV4-2 and TRBJ1-3, with D maybe TRBD1 (6 bases). The CDR3 totals 16 residues. Trimming cost V 2 bases and J 4 bases, with 15 bases left between them. Per germline, CDR1 LGHNA and CDR2 YNFKEQ. The CDR3 protein is CASSQRDTPGGNTIYF. CDR3 coding DNA: TGTGCCAGCAGCCAAAGGGACACGCCCGGGGGAAACACCATATATTTT.

V and J are TRBV7-2 and TRBJ2-5; D possibly corresponds to TRBD2 (6 bases). The CDR3 has 13 residues. Germline CDR1 is SGHTA and CDR2 is FQGNSA. V lost 5 bases to trimming and J lost 5 bases, with 12 bases between them. CDR3 nucleotides: TGTGCCAGCAGCCGGGACTGGGGCGAGACCCAGTACTTC. It codes for CASSRDWGETQYF.

V and J are TRBV7-2 and TRBJ2-5; 10 bases are shared with TRBD2. The DNA end lines up better with TRBJ2-7; the J call may be wrong. The CDR3 runs to 14 residues. In germline, CDR1 is SGHTA, CDR2 FQGNSA. The CDR3 reads CASSRGTSAYEQYF. Written as DNA, the CDR3 is TGTGCCAGCAGCCGGGGGACTAGCGCCTACGAGCAGTACTTC.

V usage is TRBV7-9 and J usage is TRBJ2-1; D not certain. CDR3 length: 15 residues. V dropped 6 bases and J dropped 0 bases, with 12 bases sitting between them. Germline CDR1 SEHNR, CDR2 FQNEAQ (reference sequence). The CDR3 is CASSPRWSSYNEQFF. The CDR3 bases are TGTGCCAGCAGTCCCCGCTGGAGCTCCTACAATGAGCAGTTCTTC.

This chain uses TRBV7-6 with TRBJ2-2; D not certain. This CDR3 is built from 15 residues. Germline lookup yields CDR1 SGHVS and CDR2 FNYEAQ. Trimming took off 4 bases at V and 0 bases at J, with 9 bases between the two ends. This chain's CDR3 is CASSSRTANTGELFF. Written as DNA, the CDR3 is TGTGCCAGCAGCTCCAGGACCGCGAACACCGGGGAGCTGTTTTTT. Full variable domain (rest looked up from reference TRBV7-6 and TRBJ2-2): GAGVSQSPRYKVTKRGQDVALRCDPISGHVSLYWYRQALGQGPEFLTYFNYEAQQDKSGLPNDRFSAERPEGSISTLTIQRTEQRDSAMYRCASSSRTANTGELFFGEGSRLTVL.

The rearrangement uses TRBV1 and TRBJ2-6. TRBV1 has pseudogene status. The CDR3 has 17 amino acids. Here the CDR3 reads CTSSSIRLQSRANVLTF. The CDR3 nucleotides are TGCACCAGCAGCTCGATACGTTTGCAAAGTCGGGCCAACGTCCTGACTTTC.

This clone was recorded once. The chain employs TRBV7-8 and TRBJ2-1, with D maybe TRBD2 (6 bases). The germline V gene encodes CDR1 SGHVS and CDR2 FQNEAQ. Between the trimmed V and J ends, which lost 5 bases and 6 bases, there was a span of 20 bases. The CDR3 is made up of 16 amino acids. DNA of the CDR3: TGTGCCAGCAGCGCCACTCCCCCCGGGAGTCTCAATGAGCAGTTCTTC. Its protein product is CASSATPPGSLNEQFF. The full variable domain, completed using reference TRBV7-8 and TRBJ2-1, is GAGVSQSPRYKVAKRGQDVALRCDPISGHVSLFWYQQALGQGPEFLTYFQNEAQLDKSGLPSDRFFAERPEGSVSTLKIQRTQQEDSAVYLCASSATPPGSLNEQFFGPGTRLTVL.